These 4 T cell receptor beta chains were sequenced from one sample in a study of blood T cell repertoires in COVID-19. Clones were read by immunoSEQ multiplex PCR, and TCRdb kept only the in-frame ones, dropping some. Found here are about 150,000 clones, 80% of them singletons; the top ten hold approximately 5%. The specimen sequenced was peripheral blood. Receptor source: a woman in her forties or fifties with acute or convalescent COVID-19.

There are a few counts of this clone. V gene TRBV11-2 combines with J gene TRBJ2-7; D is ambiguous. V shed 8 bases and J shed 7 bases, with 30 bases lying between them. In germline, CDR1 is SGHAT, CDR2 FQNNGV. This CDR3 contains 17 residues. CDR3 DNA: TGTGCCAGCCTCGTAGTGGCGGATTGGCAGAGTTCGAAAGAGCAGTACTTC. It specifies CASLVVADWQSSKEQYF.

The chain employs TRBV13 and TRBJ2-7, with TRBD1 matching 9 bases. Germline V CDR1 and CDR2: PRHDT, FYEKMQ (reference sequence). This CDR3 region has 14 residues. V lost 5 bases and J lost 4; bases outside the gene matches: 6. The CDR3 region is CASSRGDRDYEQYF. DNA for the CDR3: TGTGCCAGCAGCAGGGGGGACAGGGATTACGAGCAGTACTTC.

The chain employs TRBV2 and TRBJ2-6, with a tentative D call TRBD1 (5 bases). CDR3 length: 15 residues. The germline V gene encodes CDR1 SNHLY and CDR2 FYNNEI. Trimming took 8 bases from V and 0 from J, leaving 11 bases between them. The CDR3 nucleotides are TGTGCCAGCGTACAGGACCACTCTGGGGCCAACGTCCTGACTTTC. It encodes CASVQDHSGANVLTF.

The V and J genes are TRBV5-5 and TRBJ1-1; TRBD1 might be the D (5 bases). The CDR3 runs to 15 residues. CDR1 and CDR2 from the germline V gene are SGHKS and YYEKEE (reference sequence). The V end was cut by 0 bases, the J end by 1 base, with 10 bases between. The CDR3 loop reads CASSLDGRENTEAFF. The CDR3 nucleotides are TGTGCCAGCAGCTTGGATGGCAGGGAGAACACTGAAGCTTTCTTT.